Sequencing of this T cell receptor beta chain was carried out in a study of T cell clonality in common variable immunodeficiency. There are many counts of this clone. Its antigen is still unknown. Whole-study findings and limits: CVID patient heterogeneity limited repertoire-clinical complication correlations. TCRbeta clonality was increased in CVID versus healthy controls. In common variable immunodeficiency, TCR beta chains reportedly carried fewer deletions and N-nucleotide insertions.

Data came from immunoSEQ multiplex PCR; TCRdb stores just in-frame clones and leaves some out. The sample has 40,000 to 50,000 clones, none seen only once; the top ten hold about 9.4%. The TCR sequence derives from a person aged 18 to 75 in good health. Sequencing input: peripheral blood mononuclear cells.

This CDR3 is CAWTSGLAGNEQYF. The CDR3 DNA, read in part, is TGTGCCTGGACCTCAGGGCTAGCGGGAAACGAG. The V call is TRBV30, the J call TRBJ2-7; 9 bases line up with TRBD2. The sequence runs out 3 residues before the end of the CDR3; the remainder is reconstructed from the germline J gene. Looked up from germline, CDR1 is GTSNPN and CDR2 is SVGIG (reference sequence). The CDR3 consists of 14 residues. V lost 4 bases to trimming and J lost 5 bases; unmatched junction nucleotides: 9.